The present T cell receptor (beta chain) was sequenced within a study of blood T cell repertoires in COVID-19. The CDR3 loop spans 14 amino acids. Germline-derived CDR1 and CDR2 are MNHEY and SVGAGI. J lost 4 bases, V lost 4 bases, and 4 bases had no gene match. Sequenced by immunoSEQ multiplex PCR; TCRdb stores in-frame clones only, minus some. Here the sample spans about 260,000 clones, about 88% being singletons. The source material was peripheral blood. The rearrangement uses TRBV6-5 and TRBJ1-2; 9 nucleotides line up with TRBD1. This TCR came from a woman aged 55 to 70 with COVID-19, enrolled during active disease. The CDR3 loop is CASSSGQGTYGYTF. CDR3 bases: TGTGCCAGCAGTTCCGGACAGGGGACCTATGGCTACACCTTC.